Detailed here is one TCR beta chain. Its matching antigen is unknown. Template material for TCR beta VDJ and CDR3 profiling consisted of genomic DNA. Via MiXCR, TCRdb re-called the reads, giving one row per CDR3 protein. Here the sample spans over 150,000 distinct CDR3 sequences, roughly 65% being singletons. Sequenced patients had shown CD8+CD57+ cell expansion by flow cytometry. The entry originates in a study of CD8+CD57+ T cells in acquired aplastic anemia. Overall study: When averaged, DNA from sorted CD4+ and CD8+ cells came to 3 to 4 ug. Study findings and constraints: About 30 CD8+ CDR3 sequences occurred in both the patients and the controls.

The CDR3 loop spans 13 amino acids. Germline-derived CDR1 and CDR2 are SNHLY and FYNNEI. Trimming took off 7 bases at V and 2 bases at J, with 9 bases between the two ends. The sequence was obtained from a human donor with aplastic anemia. The source material was sorted CD4+, CD8+, or CD8+CD57+ T cells (not recorded which) from PBMCs. This chain joins TRBV2 and TRBJ2-1; D tentatively fits TRBD1 or TRBD2 (5 bases each). The CDR3, as DNA: TGTGCCAGCACCGAGGGGACCTACAATGAGCAGTTCTTC. It translates to CASTEGTYNEQFF.